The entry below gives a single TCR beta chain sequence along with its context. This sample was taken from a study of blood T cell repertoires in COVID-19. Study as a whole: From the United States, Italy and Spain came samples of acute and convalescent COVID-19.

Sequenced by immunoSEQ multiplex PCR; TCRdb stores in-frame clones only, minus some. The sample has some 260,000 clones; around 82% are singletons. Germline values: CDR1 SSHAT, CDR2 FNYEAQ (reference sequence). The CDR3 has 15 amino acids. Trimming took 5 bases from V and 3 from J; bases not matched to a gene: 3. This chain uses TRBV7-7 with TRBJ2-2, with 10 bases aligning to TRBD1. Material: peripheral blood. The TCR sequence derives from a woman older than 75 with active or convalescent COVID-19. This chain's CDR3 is CASSAGTGDTGELFF. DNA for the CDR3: TGTGCCAGCAGCGCCGGGACAGGGGACACCGGGGAGCTGTTTTTT.